This is a list of T cell receptor beta chains from one sample in a study of T cell responses to AZD1222 COVID-19 vaccine. Sequenced by immunoSEQ multiplex PCR; TCRdb stores in-frame clones only, minus some. In the table there are fewer than 200,000 clones, roughly nine tenths of which are singletons. Sequencing was performed on peripheral blood, taken on day 0 of AZD1222 vaccination. The receptor source for this set is an adult in good health. Each CDR3 is given with its conserved first and last residue. The D gene is left open where the match is weak. Size values are once, few and many counts, or a class for expanded clones, and some rows have none.

v_call	clone_size	d_call	j_call	cdr3_nt	cdr3_aa
TRBV7-2	.	.	TRBJ1-2	TGTGCCAGCAGCTTAGATCAGGGTGTCTATGGCTACACCTTC	CASSLDQGVYGYTF
TRBV18	.	.	TRBJ1-1	TGTGCCAGCTCACCCCCGGTGGACACTGAAGCTTTCTTT	CASSPPVDTEAFF
TRBV5-1	.	.	TRBJ2-2	TGCGCCAGCAGCTTGGCGGGCGGCGGGGAGCTGTTTTTT	CASSLAGGGELFF
TRBV6-5	.	TRBD1	TRBJ2-7	TGTGCCAGTTGGACAGGGCCCCGTGGCTACGAGCAGTACTTC	CASWTGPRGYEQYF
TRBV27	.	.	TRBJ1-2	TGTGCCAGCAGTTCAGGGGTAGGTTGGGACTATGGCTACACCTTC	CASSSGVGWDYGYTF
TRBV30	few	.	TRBJ1-4	TGTGCCTGGTCCCTTGGGCCTAATGAAAAACTGTTTTTT	CAWSLGPNEKLFF
TRBV9	.	.	TRBJ1-2	TGTGCCAGCAGCGTAGATGCTAACGTAGGGGCAGGGAAGTTGGGCTACACCTTC	CASSVDANVGAGKLGYTF
TRBV6-1	.	.	TRBJ1-1	TGTGCCAGCAGTGAAAGTCGGAAGAACACTGAAGCTTTCTTT	CASSESRKNTEAFF
TRBV2	.	.	TRBJ2-1	TGTGCCAGCCGGAGGGGGACCAACTCCTACAATGAGCAGTTCTTC	CASRRGTNSYNEQFF
TRBV20-1	.	.	TRBJ1-2	TGCAGTGCTAGACAGAGCTATGGCTACACCTTC	CSARQSYGYTF
TRBV7-2	once	.	TRBJ2-3	TGTGCCAGCAGCACCCCTGGTGATACGCAGTATTTT	CASSTPGDTQYF
TRBV6-4	.	.	TRBJ1-2	TGTGCCAGCAGTGACACAAACAGGGTATCTGGCTACACCTTC	CASSDTNRVSGYTF
TRBV2	.	.	TRBJ1-6	TGTGCCAGCAGTGAAGCTTCACCCCTCCACTTT	CASSEASPLHF
TRBV28	few	TRBD1	TRBJ1-4	TGTGCCAGCAGTCTCTTGGGGACAGATAATGAAAAACTGTTTTTT	CASSLLGTDNEKLFF
TRBV19	.	TRBD2	TRBJ2-1	TGTGCCAGTAGTTCTGCTAGCGGGAGTTATGAGCAGTTCTTC	CASSSASGSYEQFF
TRBV9	.	.	TRBJ1-1	TGTGCCAGCAGCGTAGGGGGCAGGGCGATGATGAACACTGAAGCTTTCTTT	CASSVGGRAMMNTEAFF
TRBV18	.	.	TRBJ1-5	TGTGCCAGCTCCTATCCAGGGGTCACTTTGGGCAATCAGCCCCAGCATTTT	CASSYPGVTLGNQPQHF
TRBV7-3	.	.	TRBJ1-1	TGTGCCAGCAGCCCACAGGTGAACACTGAAGCTTTCTTT	CASSPQVNTEAFF
TRBV5-5	.	.	TRBJ2-5	TGTGCCAGCAGCCCCGGGGGAATAGTGGTAGAGACCCAGTACTTC	CASSPGGIVVETQYF
TRBV30	.	TRBD2	TRBJ2-3	TGTGCCTGGAGCCAGAAACTAGCGGGAGTAGTAGAAGATACGCAGTATTTT	CAWSQKLAGVVEDTQYF
TRBV19	.	.	TRBJ1-5	TGTGCCAGTATCCCGGGATCCGGTAGCAATCAGCCCCAGCATTTT	CASIPGSGSNQPQHF
TRBV5-5	.	.	TRBJ1-6	TGTGCCAGCAGCTTGGTTCATGCTCCAAATTCACCCCTCCACTTT	CASSLVHAPNSPLHF
TRBV7-9	.	TRBD1	TRBJ2-1	TGTGCCAGCAGCTTCCCCTCCTTGGGACAGGGTAGGAATGAGCAGTTCTTC	CASSFPSLGQGRNEQFF
TRBV19	.	.	TRBJ1-1	TGTGCCAGTAGTCCCTCTCGGAGGTTGGGCACTGAAGCTTTCTTT	CASSPSRRLGTEAFF
TRBV9	.	.	TRBJ2-1	TGTGCCAGCAGCGTACAAAGCGTAGAGGAGCAGTTCTTC	CASSVQSVEEQFF
TRBV7-7	.	.	TRBJ2-5	TGTGCTAGCAGCTGGTCGGAGACCCAGTACTTC	CASSWSETQYF
TRBV5-6	.	TRBD2	TRBJ2-5	TGTGCCAGCAGCTTGACTAGCGGGAGGGCAAGGGAGACCCAGTACTTC	CASSLTSGRARETQYF
TRBV7-2	.	.	TRBJ2-1	TGTGCCAGCAGCTTCCCGGGTGCCGAGCAGTTCTTC	CASSFPGAEQFF
TRBV27	.	TRBD1	TRBJ2-2	TGTGCCAGCAGTCCACACCGAAATAGGGGGCGTGGCGGGGAGCTGTTTTTT	CASSPHRNRGRGGELFF
TRBV5-8	.	.	TRBJ2-1	TGTGCCAGCAGCTCGAGGGGCTCCTACAATGAGCAGTTCTTC	CASSSRGSYNEQFF
TRBV30	.	.	TRBJ2-3	TGTGCCTGGAGTGTACAAGATACGCAGTATTTT	CAWSVQDTQYF
TRBV10-3	.	TRBD1	TRBJ2-5	TGTGCCATCAGTGAGCCGGGAAAGGGACAGAGCCAAGAGACCCAGTACTTC	CAISEPGKGQSQETQYF
TRBV7-2	.	.	TRBJ1-3	TGTGCCAGCAGCTTAGGCCAAGGCCCGCGAGACACCATATATTTT	CASSLGQGPRDTIYF
TRBV20-1	once	.	TRBJ1-4	TGCAGTGTCTCCACCCCCAAACTGTTTTTT	CSVSTPKLFF
TRBV9	.	.	TRBJ1-4	TGTGCCAGCAGCGTAGGGTCATCAGGGGAAAAACTGTTTTTT	CASSVGSSGEKLFF
TRBV5-5	.	.	TRBJ1-2	TGTGCCAGCAGCCCGGGGAGTAGTGACTACACCTTC	CASSPGSSDYTF
TRBV14	.	.	TRBJ2-2	TGTGCCAGCAGCCAACGTTACACAGGAACGAACACCGGGGAGCTGTTTTTT	CASSQRYTGTNTGELFF
TRBV27	.	.	TRBJ2-3	TGTGCCAGCAGCCCTATTTCTAGCACAGATACGCAGTATTTT	CASSPISSTDTQYF
TRBV7-9	once	TRBD1	TRBJ2-5	TGTGCCAGCAGCACACCGGGACAGGGAGAGACCCAGTACTTC	CASSTPGQGETQYF
TRBV7-2	.	.	TRBJ1-2	TGTGCCAGCAGCTATGGTCTTAGTCCGACAGGAGGTGGCTACACCTTC	CASSYGLSPTGGGYTF
TRBV5-8	.	.	TRBJ1-2	TGTGCCAGCAGCTTGGATTCCGGGGCAAACTATGGCTACACCTTC	CASSLDSGANYGYTF
TRBV7-8	few	.	TRBJ2-5	TGTGCCAGCAGTCTAGCGCCGTCCGTAGACCAAGAGACCCAGTACTTC	CASSLAPSVDQETQYF
TRBV4-1	.	TRBD1	TRBJ1-2	TGCGCCAGCAGCCCCACTTTGGAGGGGGCTTTTGGCTACACCTTC	CASSPTLEGAFGYTF
TRBV7-2	.	.	TRBJ1-3	TGTGCCAGCAGCTTAGTAGGGGGGCGGGGAAACACCATATATTTT	CASSLVGGRGNTIYF
TRBV10-3	.	.	TRBJ2-2	TGTGCCGCCGAGCAGGGGAACACCGGGGAGCTGTTTTTT	CAAEQGNTGELFF
TRBV6-5	.	TRBD1	TRBJ1-5	TGTGCCACCGGACAGGAGGTCGATCAGCCCCAGCATTTT	CATGQEVDQPQHF
TRBV4-3	.	TRBD2	TRBJ2-5	TGCGCCAGCAGCCAAGACCTCGGGATTGCTAGCGGGGGCCCCCAGTACTTC	CASSQDLGIASGGPQYF
TRBV5-4	.	.	TRBJ1-2	TGTGCCAGCAGCTTGGAGGGGATTCGGGCTAACTATGGCTACACCTTC	CASSLEGIRANYGYTF
TRBV4-3	.	.	TRBJ1-1	TGCGCCAGCAGCCAAGTTCAGGCATCCACTGAAGCTTTCTTT	CASSQVQASTEAFF
TRBV13	.	.	TRBJ2-1	TGTGCCAGCAGCTTTCGGACAGAGGGGGGTGAGCAGTTCTTC	CASSFRTEGGEQFF